This T cell receptor (beta chain) originates from a study of blood T cell repertoires in COVID-19. Turning to the study itself: The United States, Italy and Spain provided the acute and convalescent COVID-19 samples. Sample material is recorded as cDNA or gDNA derived from T cells, B-cell-depleted T cells, or PBMCs.

The CDR3 contains 14 residues. CDR1 SNHLY and CDR2 FYNNEI come from the germline V gene. The ends were cut back, 3 bases at V and 0 bases at J, with 5 bases in the middle. Original processing notes: Using reference gene primer amplification, nucleated cell counts were estimated. Method: immunoSEQ multiplex PCR; TCRdb's copy keeps in-frame clones and lacks some. V, J and clone size are those of that table, while D and trimming were read from the DNA. The sample contains 90,000 to 110,000 clones, 82% of which appear only once. Remarks on this clone: The same CDR3 can be traced to other DNA sequences in this sample.

This chain connects TRBV2 to TRBJ2-2, with D unclear. The sequence was collected from a woman at least 80 years old with acute or convalescent COVID-19. Material for sequencing was peripheral blood. The CDR3 coding sequence is TGTGCCAGCAGTGACAGAACGAACACCGGGGAGCTGTTTTTT. Protein product: CASSDRTNTGELFF. Full variable domain (rest looked up from reference TRBV2 and TRBJ2-2): EPEVTQTPSHQVTQMGQEVILRCVPISNHLYFYWYRQILGQKVEFLVSFYNNEISEKSEIFDDQFSVERPDGSNFTLKIRSTKLEDSAMYFCASSDRTNTGELFFGEGSRLTVL.